This T cell receptor (beta chain) emerged from a study of blood T cell repertoires in COVID-19. Across the whole study: The cDNA or gDNA used as material had been derived from T cells, B-cell-depleted T cells, or PBMCs.

Looked up from germline, CDR1 is LNHDA and CDR2 is SQIVND (reference sequence). V lost 4 bases and J lost 0; bases outside the gene matches: 4. There are 16 residues in the CDR3. Those who participated ranged in age from 18 to 89 years and resided in some 24 US areas. Researchers sorted participants into cohorts using their self-reported clinical history. Before being deemed recovered, Cohort 3 donors had two negative PCRs, clearance, or symptom resolution. Here immunoSEQ multiplex PCR was the method, and the copy in TCRdb shows in-frame clones only, minus some. This table holds 140,000 to 150,000 clones, just under 85% found once.

V is TRBV19 and J is TRBJ1-3; TRBD1 matches at 9 bases. Sequenced: PBMCs or T cells enriched from blood (not recorded which). The sequence came from a woman aged 40 to 50 who had recovered from COVID-19. The CDR3 DNA follows: TGTGCCAGTAGTAGAGGGGACAGGGTCTCTGGAAACACCATATATTTT. It specifies CASSRGDRVSGNTIYF.